The rows below give T cell receptor beta chains drawn from one sample of a study of control samples from healthy donors and cancer patients. Data came from immunoSEQ multiplex PCR; TCRdb stores just in-frame clones and leaves some out. The sample shows roughly 76,000 clones, around 94% of them seen only once. Material for sequencing was blood. Every receptor here comes from a woman between 35 and 50 years old in good health. The conserved cysteine and the conserved F or W are not part of the CDR3 here.

j_call v_call cdr3_length cdr3_aa
TRBJ2-7 TRBV7-9 12 ASSLARAYYEQY
TRBJ1-6 TRBV6-5 14 AGSFPPGQGDSPLH
TRBJ1-2 TRBV18 14 ASSPPVTGGGGGYT
TRBJ2-2 TRBV11-3 13 ASSPRGVKTGELF
TRBJ2-3 TRBV6-4 13 ASSQLAGDTDTQY
TRBJ1-2 TRBV2 13 ASSEAGRPPYGYT
TRBJ2-7 TRBV12-5 10 ASRVTGSEQY
TRBJ1-1 TRBV14 12 ASSPLTARTEAF
TRBJ2-5 TRBV7-7 14 ASSSLTGAGSETQY
TRBJ2-7 TRBV18 16 ASSPPASGRVESYEQY
TRBJ2-3 TRBV24-1 11 ATSDSYTDTQY
TRBJ2-3 TRBV7-9 15 ASSPHRLATSTDTQY
TRBJ2-5 TRBV6-5 12 ASSYRTVQETQY
TRBJ2-5 TRBV13 15 ASSFGPRDKYQETQY
TRBJ1-3 TRBV7-2 13 ASSLDTDRGNTIY
TRBJ2-1 TRBV11-3 11 ASSLDVRREQF
TRBJ2-5 TRBV29-1 10 SVPVAGETQY
TRBJ2-2 TRBV6-2/TRBV6-3 18 ASSYHPPGLAPTNTGELF
TRBJ2-2 TRBV2 14 ASSSSSGSSTGELF
TRBJ1-3 TRBV2 13 ATTPRTASGNTIY
TRBJ2-2 TRBV5-5 11 ASSTHISGELF
TRBJ1-2 TRBV30 10 AWTADTGGYT
TRBJ2-1 TRBV10-1 15 ASSAGTGGTSYNEQF
TRBJ2-5 TRBV12-3/TRBV12-4 10 ASGDNQETQY
TRBJ1-6 TRBV7-9 14 ASSVSPDRVDSPLH
TRBJ2-1 TRBV19 13 ASSITGGSYNEQF
TRBJ2-3 TRBV3-1/TRBV3-2 13 ASNPSGGALDTQY
TRBJ2-3 TRBV7-9 13 ASSPQQGGTDTQY
TRBJ2-5 TRBV6-1 12 ASSDWRVLWTQY
TRBJ2-5 TRBV10-3 13 AISEYTTPRETQY
TRBJ2-2 TRBV10-1 11 ASSGTLAGELF
TRBJ2-1 TRBV5-1 12 ASSLENPGTSLF
TRBJ1-3 TRBV29-1 13 SARQGALGGNTIY
TRBJ1-2 TRBV7-9 12 ASSLGNSPYGYT
TRBJ2-7 TRBV7-8 13 ASSLKGTVSYEQY
TRBJ2-1 TRBV19 14 ASSIVGDNSYNEQF
TRBJ2-1 TRBV5-4 13 ASSLGDRVDNEQF
TRBJ2-7 TRBV20-1 12 SASSGGSPYEQY
TRBJ1-4 TRBV18 13 ASSLAQGRSEKLF
TRBJ2-5 TRBV7-9 11 ASSLENEETQY
TRBJ2-3 TRBV20-1 13 SASVLAGGTDTQY
TRBJ2-5 TRBV29-1 11 SVDRGEQETQY
TRBJ1-3 TRBV11-1 14 ASSHNGPASGNTIY
TRBJ2-1 TRBV19 14 ASSFSPRDPGDEQF
TRBJ1-4 TRBV3-1/TRBV3-2 14 ASSQGVVATNEKLF
TRBJ1-2 TRBV29-1 12 SVELVQGARGYT
TRBJ1-1 TRBV5-1 14 ASKINPGQGYTEAF
TRBJ1-5 TRBV10-3 12 AISQQAINQPQH